Sequencing of this T cell receptor (beta chain) was carried out in a study of T cells in Graves' hyperthyroidism and ophthalmopathy. As for the study in general: Peripheral blood was obtained at initial diagnosis, preceding any treatment.

Template material for amplifying TCR beta CDR3 regions consisted of RNA transcripts. The HTBI set primed first-round TCR CDR3 RT-PCR. TCRdb redid the calling of the multiplex PCR reads with MiXCR, one entry per CDR3 protein. This table has hundreds of thousands of distinct CDR3 sequences, roughly 40% appearing once. Used for diagnoses were clinical symptoms, serum thyroxine and TRAb, thyroid ultrasound and orbital computed tomography. Germline CDR1 reads LNHDA; CDR2 reads SQIVND (reference sequence). This CDR3 comprises 15 residues. The trim removed 3 bases at V and 5 bases at J, leaving 9 bases unmatched. This clonotype was picked up many times.

The V and J genes are TRBV19 and TRBJ1-1, with 7 bases matching TRBD1. Sequences were obtained from blood. The clonotype originates from a man aged 18 to 35 with Graves' hyperthyroidism. Written as DNA, the CDR3 is TGTGCCAGTAGTATGGGTCCGTCAGGGGGTACTGAAGCTTTCTTT. Protein sequence: CASSMGPSGGTEAFF.